Shown below are 5 T cell receptor beta chains from a single sample sequenced in a study of T-cell memory formation after mild COVID-19. MiXCR was run by TCRdb on the 5' RACE reads, yielding one entry per CDR3 protein. The sample shows 300,000 or so distinct CDR3 sequences, roughly 17% of them seen only once. Sequencing input: PBMCs or a T cell subset sorted from them (not recorded which). The receptor source for this set is a man in his late teens or twenties who had mild COVID-19 (a few samples of this study predate the infection). Cell type and time point are not known.

V is TRBV4-1 and J is TRBJ2-4, with TRBD1 matching over 10 bases. J lost 6 bases, V lost 8 bases, and 10 bases had no gene match. The CDR3 covers 15 residues. Germline V gives CDR1 MGHRA, CDR2 YSYEKL. The DNA of the CDR3 is TGCGCCAGCGCCAGGGACAGGGGATGGGGAAACATTCAGTACTTC. It specifies CASARDRGWGNIQYF.

This clonotype occurred many times. The chain uses TRBV27 and TRBJ2-1; D perhaps matches TRBD1 (5 bases). The CDR3 has 11 amino acids. The germline V gene encodes CDR1 MNHEY and CDR2 SMNVEV (reference sequence). The ends were cut back, 8 bases at V and 11 bases at J, with 13 bases in the middle. The CDR3: CASRRVGQQFF. The CDR3 coding sequence is TGTGCCAGCCGCAGGGTCGGGCAGCAGTTCTTC.

This clonotype was seen a few times. The chain employs TRBV15 and TRBJ1-2; a weak D match, TRBD1 (5 bases). This CDR3 has 13 residues. The V end was cut by 0 bases, the J end by 7 bases, with 9 bases between. The germline gives CDR1 LNHNV, CDR2 YYDKDF (reference sequence). Here the CDR3 reads CATSRDRGFGYTF. The CDR3 nucleotides read TGTGCCACCAGCAGAGATCGGGGGTTTGGCTACACCTTC.

This clonotype turned up a few times. The chain uses TRBV5-1 and TRBJ2-3; weak D call: TRBD1 (6 bases). V shed 0 bases and J shed 4 bases, with 9 bases lying between them. The CDR3 runs to 14 residues. Germline loops: CDR1 SGHRS, CDR2 YFSETQ. The CDR3, as DNA: TGCGCCAGCAGCTTGGTTCAGGGGTCAGATACGCAGTATTTT. Its protein product is CASSLVQGSDTQYF. Supplemented by reference TRBV5-1 and TRBJ2-3, the full variable domain reads KAGVTQTPRYLIKTRGQQVTLSCSPISGHRSVSWYQQTPGQGLQFLFEYFSETQRNKGNFPGRFSGRQFSNSRSEMNVSTLELGDSALYLCASSLVQGSDTQYFGPGTRLTVL.

This clonotype showed up just a few times. The chain is built from TRBV4-1 and TRBJ1-5; D not certain. The germline V and J ends were trimmed by 3 bases and 1 base, with 10 bases remaining between them. Germline loops: CDR1 MGHRA, CDR2 YSYEKL. This CDR3 has 15 amino acids. The CDR3 here is CASSQVMGSNQPQHF. In nucleotides, the CDR3 is TGCGCCAGCAGCCAGGTTATGGGGAGCAATCAGCCCCAGCATTTT.